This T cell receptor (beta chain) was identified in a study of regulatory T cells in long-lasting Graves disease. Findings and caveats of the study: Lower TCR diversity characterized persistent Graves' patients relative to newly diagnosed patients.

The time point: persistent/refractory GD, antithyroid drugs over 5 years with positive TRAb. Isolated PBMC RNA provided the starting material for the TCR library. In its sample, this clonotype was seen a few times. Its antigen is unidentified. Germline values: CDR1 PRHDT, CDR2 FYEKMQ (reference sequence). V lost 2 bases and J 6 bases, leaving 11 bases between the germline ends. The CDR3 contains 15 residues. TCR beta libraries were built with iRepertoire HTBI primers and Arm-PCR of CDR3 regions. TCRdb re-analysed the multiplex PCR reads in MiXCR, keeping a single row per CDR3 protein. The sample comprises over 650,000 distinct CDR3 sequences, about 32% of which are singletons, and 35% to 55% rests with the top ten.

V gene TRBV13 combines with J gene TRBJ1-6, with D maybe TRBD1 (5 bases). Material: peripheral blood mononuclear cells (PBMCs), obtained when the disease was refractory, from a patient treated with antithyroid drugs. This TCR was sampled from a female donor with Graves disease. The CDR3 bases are TGTGCCAGCAGCTTATCCTTCAGGGTTAATTCACCCCTCCACTTT. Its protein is CASSLSFRVNSPLHF.